A single sample gave rise to the 31 T cell receptor beta chains below, sequenced in a study of shared clonotypes between healthy human individuals. Libraries were prepared by immunoSEQ multiplex PCR; TCRdb keeps only in-frame clonotypes and omits some of them. The sample contains over 2 million clones, just under 95% of which appear only once. Material for sequencing was naive CD4+ T cells from PBMCs. The subset: CD45RA+ positively selected. The receptors were gathered from a young man in good health. Some clones in this sample may be carry-over from other donors' samples.

The rearrangement links TRBV15 to TRBJ2-7; D call uncertain. Between the trimmed V and J ends, which lost 0 bases and 2 bases, there was a span of 14 bases. The CDR3 runs to 16 residues. The germline gives CDR1 LNHNV, CDR2 YYDKDF (reference sequence). The CDR3 spells CATSRDLSRTPYEQYF. In DNA form, the CDR3 reads TGTGCCACCAGCAGAGATCTATCTAGGACCCCCTACGAGCAGTACTTC.

The V and J genes are TRBV6-1 and TRBJ2-3, with 8 bases lining up with TRBD2. This CDR3 spans 15 amino acids. CDR1 is MNHNS, CDR2 SASEGT, per germline. J gave up 0 bases and V 5 bases, and 4 bases lay outside the gene matches. In DNA, the CDR3 is TGTGCCAGCAGTCAACTAGCGGATAGCACAGATACGCAGTATTTT. It specifies CASSQLADSTDTQYF.

The chain combines TRBV28 with TRBJ2-1, with TRBD2 matching over 8 bases. The junction had 9 bases not matched to a gene; V was cut back by 5 bases and J by 3 bases. CDR1 is MDHEN and CDR2 is SYDVKM in the germline V gene. The CDR3 covers 16 residues. This CDR3 reads CASSPVGAGGYNEQFF. The CDR3 DNA reads as TGTGCCAGCAGTCCCGTCGGGGCGGGAGGCTACAATGAGCAGTTCTTC.

The chain couples TRBV6-1 to TRBJ2-2; 8 nucleotides match TRBD2. The CDR3 length is 15 residues. V trimming: 5 bases; J trimming: 2 bases; junction bases outside the gene matches: 4. Germline CDR1 and CDR2: MNHNS and SASEGT. CDR3 bases: TGTGCCAGCAGTTCTGGACTAGCCAACACCGGGGAGCTGTTTTTT. The encoded protein is CASSSGLANTGELFF.

The chain's CDR3 is CAWAVAGVTEAFF. In DNA form, the CDR3 reads TGTGCCTGGGCGGTGGCCGGGGTCACTGAAGCTTTCTTT. This chain connects TRBV30 to TRBJ1-1; D is ambiguous. The CDR3 runs 13 residues. The ends were cut back, 5 bases at V and 4 bases at J, with 14 bases in the middle. Germline V gives CDR1 GTSNPN, CDR2 SVGIG (reference sequence).

This chain uses TRBV6-4 with TRBJ1-1; weak D call: TRBD1 (6 bases). Trimming stripped 8 bases from V and 5 bases from J, with 15 bases between. The CDR3 covers 13 residues. CDR1 is MRHNA and CDR2 is SNTAGT in the germline V gene. This CDR3 reads CASRQELRTEAFF. In DNA, the CDR3 is TGTGCCAGCCGACAGGAACTTCGTACTGAAGCTTTCTTT.

As concerns this clone: The same CDR3 is also encoded by other DNA sequences in this sample. The genes are TRBV6-5 and TRBJ2-5, with 10 nucleotides matching TRBD1. The V segment lost 0 bases and the J segment 4 bases; nucleotides outside the gene matches: 2. The CDR3 runs to 15 residues. Looked up from germline, CDR1 is MNHEY and CDR2 is SVGAGI. The DNA of the CDR3 is TGTGCCAGCAGTTACTCAGGACAGGGGGGAGAGACCCAGTACTTC. This translates into CASSYSGQGGETQYF.

This chain joins TRBV7-3 and TRBJ2-2; D gene unclear. This CDR3 has 14 residues. Between the trimmed V and J ends, which lost 4 bases and 1 base, there was a span of 7 bases. In germline, CDR1 is SGHTA, CDR2 FQGTGA. The CDR3 DNA sequence: TGTGCCAGCAGCTCAAACTTGAACACCGGGGAGCTGTTTTTT. It is translated as CASSSNLNTGELFF. Complete variable domain (other parts from reference TRBV7-3 and TRBJ2-2): GAGVSQTPSNKVTEKGKYVELRCDPISGHTALYWYRQSLGQGPEFLIYFQGTGAADDSGLPNDRFFAVRPEGSVSTLKIQRTERGDSAVYLCASSSNLNTGELFFGEGSRLTVL.

The V gene is TRBV9, the J gene TRBJ1-1; no clear D gene. V lost 2 bases to trimming and J lost 7 bases, with 12 bases between them. Germline CDR1 and CDR2: SGDLS and YYNGEE. This CDR3 spans 13 amino acids. CDR3 coding DNA: TGTGCCAGCAGCGTTTTTCCTGGAGATGAAGCTTTCTTT. Amino acids: CASSVFPGDEAFF. The variable domain in full, completed from reference TRBV9 and TRBJ1-1, reads DSGVTQTPKHLITATGQRVTLRCSPRSGDLSVYWYQQSLDQGLQFLIQYYNGEERAKGNILERFSAQQFPDLHSELNLSSLELGDSALYFCASSVFPGDEAFFGQGTRLTVV.

This rearrangement joins TRBV13 to TRBJ1-1, with 7 bases fitting TRBD1. V was clipped by 5 bases and J by 11 bases; unmatched bases: 8. The germline V gene encodes CDR1 PRHDT and CDR2 FYEKMQ (reference sequence). The CDR3 extends over 12 amino acids. As DNA, the CDR3 is TGTGCCAGCAGCCCAGGGGGACCGGGGGCTTTCTTT. Translating gives CASSPGGPGAFF.

V and J are TRBV7-9 and TRBJ1-1; D is perhaps TRBD1 (6 bases). Germline V CDR1 and CDR2: SEHNR, FQNEAQ (reference sequence). The CDR3 runs to 13 residues. Trimming cost V 2 bases and J 5 bases, with 9 bases left between them. CDR3 nucleotide sequence: TGTGCCAGCAGCTTATCAGGGGTGACTGAAGCTTTCTTT. This translates into CASSLSGVTEAFF.

The chain joins TRBV5-1 to TRBJ2-4; D unclear. Per the germline V gene, CDR1 is SGHRS and CDR2 is YFSETQ. The V and J ends lost 1 base and 0 bases respectively, with 8 bases between them. The CDR3 spans 15 residues. The CDR3 sequence is CASSLLGLAKNIQYF. CDR3 coding DNA: TGCGCCAGCAGCTTGCTCGGTCTAGCCAAAAACATTCAGTACTTC.

This chain connects TRBV28 to TRBJ1-2; 9 nucleotides match TRBD1. V was pared by 5 bases and J by 0 bases, with 13 bases of the junction left unmatched. CDR1 is MDHEN and CDR2 is SYDVKM in the germline V gene. This CDR3 is 18 amino acids long. For the CDR3, the DNA is TGTGCCAGCAGTCCACCAGGGACAGGGACCCTCTCTAACTATGGCTACACCTTC. It translates to CASSPPGTGTLSNYGYTF.

The genes are TRBV9 and TRBJ2-5; tentative D call: TRBD2 (5 bases). Between the trimmed V and J ends, which lost 4 bases and 4 bases, there was a span of 11 bases. Looked up from germline, CDR1 is SGDLS and CDR2 is YYNGEE. This CDR3 spans 13 amino acids. CDR3 region: CASSTLRGETQYF. CDR3 DNA sequence: TGTGCCAGCAGCACTCTCCGGGGAGAGACCCAGTACTTC. Full variable domain (rest looked up from reference TRBV9 and TRBJ2-5): DSGVTQTPKHLITATGQRVTLRCSPRSGDLSVYWYQQSLDQGLQFLIQYYNGEERAKGNILERFSAQQFPDLHSELNLSSLELGDSALYFCASSTLRGETQYFGPGTRLLVL.

This clone was seen once. The rearrangement uses TRBV9 and TRBJ1-4; D is undetermined. V shed 2 bases and J shed 6 bases, with 17 bases lying between them. The V gene's germline CDR1 is SGDLS and CDR2 YYNGEE. The CDR3 runs to 16 residues. The CDR3 sequence: CASSVSDTTYDEKLFF. The DNA of the CDR3 is TGTGCCAGCAGCGTCTCAGACACTACTTATGATGAAAAACTGTTTTTT.

The chain uses TRBV5-1 and TRBJ2-3; D gene ambiguous. V gave up 4 bases and J gave up 5 bases, with 11 bases separating them. Germline values: CDR1 SGHRS, CDR2 YFSETQ. CDR3 length equals 13 residues. The CDR3 here is CASSISPGDTQYF. CDR3 nucleotide sequence: TGCGCCAGCAGCATCTCCCCCGGAGATACGCAGTATTTT.

The rearrangement joins TRBV5-1 to TRBJ2-7; D unclear. The CDR3 spans 13 residues. Germline V gene data show CDR1 as SGHRS and CDR2 as YFSETQ. Trimming left V 4 bases short and J 5 bases short, with 13 bases between. DNA for the CDR3: TGCGCCAGCAGCCCTGGACCGGGCGACGAGCAGTACTTC. Protein product: CASSPGPGDEQYF.

The chain combines TRBV6-5 with TRBJ2-5; 7 bases map to TRBD2. The germline CDR1 and CDR2 sequences are MNHEY and SVGAGI. After removal of 4 bases from V and 4 bases from J, the junction contained 9 bases not matched to a gene. This CDR3 has 15 amino acids. In DNA, the CDR3 is TGTGCCAGCAGTTCGGCGGGAGATCCGCGAGAGACCCAGTACTTC. Amino acids: CASSSAGDPRETQYF.

The chain carries TRBV11-2 and TRBJ2-7, with 7 bases fitting TRBD2. The CDR3 extends over 15 amino acids. CDR1 and CDR2 from the germline V gene are SGHAT and FQNNGV. The V segment lost 5 bases and the J segment 4 bases; nucleotides outside the gene matches: 11. The CDR3 reads CASSPGGRVLYEQYF. CDR3 coding DNA: TGTGCCAGCAGCCCAGGAGGGAGGGTATTGTACGAGCAGTACTTC.

This clone was observed a single time. This sample also contains other DNA sequences that code for the same CDR3. The rearrangement links TRBV28 to TRBJ1-3; D is undetermined. CDR1 is MDHEN, CDR2 SYDVKM, per germline. V was trimmed by 2 bases and J by 0 bases, leaving 8 bases between them. The CDR3 covers 15 residues. The CDR3 region is CASSLRPGSGNTIYF. The CDR3 bases are TGTGCCAGCAGTTTAAGGCCCGGCTCTGGAAACACCATATATTTT. The full variable domain, its missing parts supplied by reference TRBV28 and TRBJ1-3, is DVKVTQSSRYLVKRTGEKVFLECVQDMDHENMFWYRQDPGLGLRLIYFSYDVKMKEKGDIPEGYSVSREKKERFSLILESASTNQTSMYLCASSLRPGSGNTIYFGEGSWLTVV.

The rearrangement uses TRBV6-5 and TRBJ2-7, with TRBD2 identical over 10 bases. Trimming cost V 6 bases and J 4 bases; bases outside gene matches: 9. This CDR3 region has 15 residues. Per germline, CDR1 MNHEY and CDR2 SVGAGI. Here the CDR3 reads CASSRTSGKTYEQYF. CDR3 sequence (DNA): TGTGCCAGCAGCCGTACTAGCGGGAAGACATACGAGCAGTACTTC.

CDR3 sequence reads: CASSSGRARTGELFF. The CDR3 coding sequence is TGTGCCTCCTCTAGCGGGAGGGCCCGGACCGGGGAGCTGTTTTTT. J is TRBJ2-2 and V is TRBV30, with 12 bases identical to TRBD2. The CDR3 loop spans 15 amino acids. Germline CDR1 reads GTSNPN; CDR2 reads SVGIG (reference sequence). Germline trimming cut 7 bases from V and 5 bases from J; bases unmatched to any gene: 8.

The CDR3 here is CAWSAFWSSGSSYEQYF. CDR3 DNA sequence: TGTGCCTGGAGTGCCTTTTGGTCTAGCGGGAGTTCTTACGAGCAGTACTTC. V is TRBV30 and J is TRBJ2-7; 10 bases match TRBD2. The CDR3 is 17 residues long. Germline V gives CDR1 GTSNPN, CDR2 SVGIG (reference sequence). The V segment lost 1 base and the J segment 4 bases; nucleotides outside the gene matches: 13. The full variable domain, in which reference TRBV30 and TRBJ2-7 provide the parts outside the CDR3, is SQTIHQWPATLVQPVGSPLSLECTVEGTSNPNLYWYRQAAGRGLQLLFYSVGIGQISSEVPQNLSASRPQDRQFILSSKKLLLSDSGFYLCAWSAFWSSGSSYEQYFGPGTRLTVT.

The rearrangement uses TRBV15 and TRBJ1-2; D gene unclear. V was pared by 0 bases and J by 3 bases, with 8 bases between. Germline CDR1 LNHNV, CDR2 YYDKDF (reference sequence). The CDR3 sequence is 14 residues long. The CDR3 nucleotides read TGTGCCACCAGCAGAGATACCTGGGACTATGGCTACACCTTC. This gives the protein CATSRDTWDYGYTF.

This clone has more than one count but fewer than ten. This rearrangement joins TRBV19 to TRBJ1-5, with 8 nucleotides matching TRBD1. Germline V gene lookup returns CDR1 LNHDA and CDR2 SQIVND (reference sequence). This CDR3 has 15 amino acids. J was trimmed by 3 bases and V by 4 bases; bases with no gene match: 5. The CDR3 DNA reads as TGTGCCAGTAGTACGGGACAGGTCGCCAATCAGCCCCAGCATTTT. This codes for CASSTGQVANQPQHF.

The chain carries TRBV6-1 and TRBJ2-2, with D perhaps given as TRBD1 or TRBD2 (6 bases each). V was pared by 7 bases and J by 6 bases, with 15 bases between. This CDR3 region has 14 residues. Looked up from germline, CDR1 is MNHNS and CDR2 is SASEGT. The CDR3 spells CASNPWGAAGELFF. The CDR3 nucleotides read TGTGCCAGCAACCCCTGGGGGGCGGCCGGGGAGCTGTTTTTT.

The rearrangement joins TRBV28 to TRBJ1-2; D perhaps matches TRBD1 (6 bases). This CDR3 spans 13 amino acids. V was trimmed by 7 bases and J by 3 bases, leaving 12 bases between them. The V gene's germline CDR1 is MDHEN and CDR2 SYDVKM. The CDR3 DNA reads TGTGCCAGCAACCTCAGGGGTTACTATGGCTACACCTTC. Translated, it gives CASNLRGYYGYTF.

This clone was recorded only once. The CDR3 DNA reads TGTGCCAGCAGCTTGGGGGCGGGTGGGGACATTCAGTACTTC. Protein product: CASSLGAGGDIQYF. This chain uses TRBV5-4 with TRBJ2-4; D perhaps matches TRBD2 (5 bases). CDR1 and CDR2 from the germline V gene are SGHNT and YYREEE (reference sequence). Trimming removed 0 bases at V and 8 bases at J, with 12 bases between. The CDR3 extends over 14 amino acids.

Notes on this clone: The germline gene is not matched at one end of the junction; a read error may be the cause. The CDR3 region is CASSVGAGREPQHF. DNA for the CDR3: TGTGCCAGCAGTGTAGGGGCGGGAAGGGAGCCCCAGCATTTT. This chain connects TRBV9 to TRBJ1-5, with D possibly TRBD1 on 5 matching bases. Germline V gene sequence: CDR1 SGDLS, CDR2 YYNGEE. CDR3 length equals 14 residues.

The chain joins TRBV18 to TRBJ2-3; D is possibly TRBD1 (6 bases). V was pared by 4 bases and J by 1 base, with 18 bases between. Germline CDR1 reads KGHSH; CDR2 reads LQKENI. This CDR3 contains 17 residues. This CDR3 reads CASSLNSGAGGTDTQYF. Written as DNA, the CDR3 is TGTGCCAGCTCACTCAATTCCGGTGCAGGGGGCACAGATACGCAGTATTTT. Supplemented by reference TRBV18 and TRBJ2-3, the full variable domain reads NAGVMQNPRHLVRRRGQEARLRCSPMKGHSHVYWYRQLPEEGLKFMVYLQKENIIDESGMPKERFSAEFPKEGPSILRIQQVVRGDSAAYFCASSLNSGAGGTDTQYFGPGTRLTVL.

V and J are TRBV29-1 and TRBJ2-5, with 12 nucleotides matching TRBD2. V lost 6 bases to trimming and J lost 1 base; unmatched junction nucleotides: 18. The CDR3 sequence is 19 residues long. Germline-derived CDR1 and CDR2 are SQVTM and ANQGSEA. Written as DNA, the CDR3 is TGCAGCGTGGACCAACTAGCGGGAGGAGGGTCGTGGGGCCAAGAGACCCAGTACTTC. It codes for CSVDQLAGGGSWGQETQYF.